This is a list of T cell receptor beta chains from one sample in a study of blood T cell repertoires in COVID-19. Using immunoSEQ multiplex PCR, the repertoire was profiled, and TCRdb retains in-frame clones only, with some absent. The table lists under 250,000 clones, 80% to 90% of them singletons. The sample taken for sequencing was PBMCs or T cells enriched from blood (not recorded which). The receptors were sampled from a middle-aged woman who had been exposed to COVID-19. Each CDR3 is given with its conserved first and last residue. D genes are given only for firm matches. Only part of the rows carry a size: once, few, many, or a class if the clone is expanded.

V	J	D	size	CDR3	DNA
TRBV19	TRBJ2-5	TRBD1	.	CASRSDRVGETQYF	TGTGCCAGTAGATCGGACAGGGTGGGAGAGACCCAGTACTTC
TRBV11-1	TRBJ1-1	.	.	CASSLGRNTEAFF	TGTGCCAGCAGCTTAGGCAGGAACACTGAAGCTTTCTTT
TRBV6-2/TRBV6-3	TRBJ1-3	TRBD1	once	CASSDAGTGGSGNTIYF	TGTGCCAGCAGTGACGCCGGGACAGGGGGCTCTGGAAACACCATATATTTT
TRBV28	TRBJ1-1	.	.	CASSLVGGEAFF	TGTGCCAGCAGTTTGGTAGGAGGGGAAGCTTTCTTT
TRBV11-3	TRBJ1-2	TRBD1	.	CASSLARQGDYGYTF	TGTGCCAGCAGCTTAGCCCGACAGGGAGACTATGGCTACACCTTC
TRBV10-3	TRBJ1-2	.	.	CAISESQGYGYTF	TGTGCCATCAGTGAGTCTCAGGGCTATGGCTACACCTTC
TRBV6-5	TRBJ1-1	.	.	CASSYINPGKNTEAFF	TGTGCCAGCAGTTATATAAACCCAGGTAAGAACACTGAAGCTTTCTTT
TRBV28	TRBJ1-2	TRBD1	.	CASRGQGAYNYGYTF	TGTGCCAGCAGGGGACAGGGGGCGTACAACTATGGCTACACCTTC
TRBV5-4	TRBJ2-1	.	.	CASSKQGNEQFF	TGTGCCAGCAGTAAACAGGGTAATGAGCAGTTCTTC
TRBV4-2	TRBJ2-3	TRBD2	.	CASSQTTASGGAGDTQYF	TGTGCCAGCAGCCAGACCACCGCTAGCGGGGGGGCCGGGGATACGCAGTATTTT
TRBV5-6	TRBJ2-7	TRBD1	.	CASSLKGTAKTYEQYF	TGTGCCAGCAGCTTGAAAGGGACAGCCAAAACCTACGAGCAGTACTTC
TRBV27	TRBJ2-6	.	.	CASTHPTVGGANVLTF	TGTGCCAGCACCCACCCCACCGTCGGTGGGGCCAACGTCCTGACTTTC
TRBV6-5	TRBJ2-7	TRBD1	.	CASSYSLGQGREQYF	TGTGCCAGCAGTTACTCCTTGGGACAGGGACGGGAGCAGTACTTC
TRBV5-1	TRBJ2-2	TRBD2	.	CASSPREDNTGELFF	TGCGCCAGCAGCCCCCGGGAGGACAACACCGGGGAGCTGTTTTTT
TRBV28	TRBJ1-2	.	.	CASSSAGRGIGYTF	TGTGCCAGCAGTTCAGCGGGTCGGGGGATTGGCTACACCTTC
TRBV3-1/TRBV3-2	TRBJ1-2	TRBD1	.	CASSQFGTGGLGYTF	TGTGCCAGCAGCCAATTTGGGACAGGGGGCCTTGGCTACACCTTC
TRBV6-5	TRBJ1-4	TRBD1	.	CASTTGEDHEKLFF	TGTGCCAGCACCACAGGGGAAGACCATGAAAAACTGTTTTTT
TRBV14	TRBJ2-6	.	.	CASSQDTGLSGANVLTF	TGTGCCAGCAGCCAAGACACAGGTCTCTCTGGGGCCAATGTCCTGACTTTC
TRBV6-5	TRBJ2-1	TRBD1	.	CASRQTGGNEQFF	TGTGCCAGCAGGCAGACAGGGGGCAATGAGCAGTTCTTC
TRBV19	TRBJ2-3	TRBD2	.	CASRLAGGTDTQYF	TGTGCCAGTAGACTAGCGGGGGGGACAGATACGCAGTATTTT
TRBV5-6	TRBJ1-5	.	.	CASSLLGGRDQPQHF	TGTGCCAGCAGCCTCTTAGGTGGGCGCGATCAGCCCCAGCATTTT
TRBV10-1	TRBJ2-4	TRBD1	few	CASSESGTGLQYF	TGCGCCAGCAGTGAGTCGGGGACAGGGCTACAGTACTTC